A single sample gave rise to the 7 T cell receptor beta chains below, sequenced in a study of T cells in Graves' hyperthyroidism and ophthalmopathy. TCR beta CDR3 regions were amplified from RNA. HTBI primers were the set used in a first-round RT-PCR of the TCR CDR3. TCRdb re-analysed the multiplex PCR reads in MiXCR, keeping a single row per CDR3 protein. Counted here are nearly 750,000 distinct CDR3 sequences, under 45% occurring once; the ten biggest clones make up around 31%. Sample: blood. All receptors derive from a woman between 40 and 55 years old with Graves' hyperthyroidism.

This clonotype was detected many times. The chain combines TRBV5-8 with TRBJ1-3; a possible D gene is TRBD1 (5 bases). Trimming removed 0 bases from V and 3 bases from J, with 7 bases in between. Germline CDR1 is SGHTS and CDR2 is YDEGEE. This CDR3 region has 14 residues. CDR3 nucleotides: TGTGCCAGCAGCTTGGGCAGGGTTGGAAACACCATATATTTT. Residues: CASSLGRVGNTIYF.

In nucleotides, the CDR3 is TGTGCCATCAGCCCGAGGGACACTGAAGCTTTCTTT. It codes for CAISPRDTEAFF. The chain is built from TRBV10-3 and TRBJ1-1; D is undetermined. Per germline, CDR1 ENHRY and CDR2 SYGVKD. The V gene lost 6 bases and the J gene lost 3 bases, with 8 bases spanning the gap. This CDR3 is 12 amino acids long.

The V and J genes are TRBV7-3 and TRBJ2-5; no clear D gene. V was shortened by 6 bases and J by 2 bases, with 16 bases between the two germline ends. CDR1 is SGHTA, CDR2 FQGTGA, per germline. The CDR3 consists of 15 residues. DNA for the CDR3: TGTGCCAGCAGTTCGACCGGACGTCCGCAAGAGACCCAGTACTTC. Protein: CASSSTGRPQETQYF.

The chain couples TRBV19 to TRBJ1-1; no clear D. Germline CDR1 LNHDA, CDR2 SQIVND (reference sequence). V lost 10 bases, J lost 3 bases, and 9 bases lay in between. The CDR3 has 11 residues. The chain's CDR3 is CAITGDTEAFF. The CDR3 nucleotides read TGTGCCATCACGGGAGACACTGAAGCTTTCTTT.

This clonotype was counted ten times or more. The V and J genes are TRBV12-3 or TRBV12-4 and TRBJ1-1, with TRBD1 matching 9 bases. V lost 5 bases and J lost 10; bases outside the gene matches: 8. CDR3 length: 13 residues. The DNA of the CDR3 is TGTGCCAGCAGTGGACGGGACAGGGTGCTAGCTTTCTTT. Translation gives CASSGRDRVLAFF.

The V and J genes are TRBV4-3 and TRBJ2-5; possibly TRBD2 for D (6 bases). V was pared by 6 bases and J by 0 bases, with 14 bases between. In germline, CDR1 is LGHNA, CDR2 YSLEER. This CDR3 is built from 15 residues. In DNA, the CDR3 is TGCGCCAGCAGTGAGGGTAGCGGCTACCAAGAGACCCAGTACTTC. Encoded protein: CASSEGSGYQETQYF.

The chain combines TRBV15 with TRBJ1-5; D not resolved. The V end lost 1 base, the J end lost 3 bases, and 4 bases lay between the germline ends. The CDR3 length is 13 residues. Germline V gene lookup returns CDR1 LNHNV and CDR2 YYDKDF (reference sequence). CDR3 protein: CATSRGDNQPQHF. The CDR3 nucleotides read TGTGCCACCAGCAGAGGAGACAATCAGCCCCAGCATTTT. The complete variable domain, with remaining parts taken from reference TRBV15 and TRBJ1-5, reads DAMVIQNPRYQVTQFGKPVTLSCSQTLNHNVMYWYQQKSSQAPKLLFHYYDKDFNNEADTPDNFQSRRPNTSFCFLDIRSPGLGDTAMYLCATSRGDNQPQHFGDGTRLSIL.